These T cell receptor beta chains were read from a single sample in a study of T cell repertoires in cytomegalovirus infection. These receptors are not linked to any known antigen. Using its own MiXCR run on the reads, TCRdb lists one record per CDR3 protein. The top ten clones hold approximately 68% of a sample with tens of thousands of distinct CDR3 sequences, 20% to 25% of them seen once. The sequences come from CD8+ T cells from cultured PBMCs, collected from culture after CMV antigen stimulation. The receptors were gathered from a human donor in good health (CMV status not recorded). Some clones in this sample may be carry-over from other donors' samples. Each CDR3 is given with its conserved first and last residue. The order of the fields is V gene, D gene, CDR3 protein. A D gene is named only where the DNA matches it firmly.

V: TRBV7-3
D: -
CDR3: CASSPLGGRIVGELFF

V: TRBV7-3
D: TRBD2
CDR3: CASSLVGLAGGYNEQFF

V: TRBV4-1
D: TRBD2
CDR3: CASSPSTSGVSTDTQYF

V: TRBV12-3/TRBV12-4
D: -
CDR3: CASSSHGEQYF

V: TRBV7-2
D: TRBD1
CDR3: CASSLPMTGKDGYTF

V: TRBV12-5
D: TRBD1
CDR3: CASGSTGENQPQHF

V: TRBV7-8
D: -
CDR3: CASSFTVMITDTQYF

V: TRBV7-8
D: -
CDR3: CASSYLTGADTQYF

V: TRBV7-6
D: -
CDR3: CASSLGAETQYF

V: TRBV4-2
D: -
CDR3: CASSQVRETYNEQFF

V: TRBV28
D: -
CDR3: CASSLKGGRDTEAFF

V: TRBV11-2
D: TRBD1
CDR3: CASSLRTGAPTEQYF

V: TRBV24-1
D: -
CDR3: CATSQAAGANVLTF

V: TRBV5-5
D: -
CDR3: CASSGQGQRPGEQYF

V: TRBV6-2/TRBV6-3
D: TRBD1
CDR3: CASSSPTGGQETQYF

V: TRBV6-2/TRBV6-3
D: -
CDR3: CASSYSGGYYNEQFF

V: TRBV7-6
D: -
CDR3: CASSSNRGNTEAFF

V: TRBV7-8
D: -
CDR3: CASSLARSDHAQPQHF

V: TRBV11-2
D: TRBD1
CDR3: CASSPGQGYYGYTF

V: TRBV28
D: TRBD1
CDR3: CASSPPGQGIGFTEAFF

V: TRBV27
D: TRBD1
CDR3: CASSFAGQGAREQYF

V: TRBV6-2/TRBV6-3
D: -
CDR3: CASSLGANTEAFF

V: TRBV2
D: -
CDR3: CASSAHRDYNYGYTF

V: TRBV28
D: -
CDR3: CASSLARDASRTDTQYF

V: TRBV10-3
D: TRBD2
CDR3: CAISPTSGGTDTQYF

V: TRBV28
D: -
CDR3: CASSFYYEQYF